This TCR beta chain appears in the sequencing data of a study of PD-1 blockade in classical Hodgkin lymphoma. Broader study findings: According to reports, newly diagnosed patients had lower baseline TCR diversity than healthy donors, and relapsed/refractory patients had lower baseline TCR diversity still.

Every patient was affected by relapse after autologous stem cell transplantation, while exposure to brentuximab vedotin was not uniform. Sequencing was performed with immunoSEQ multiplex PCR; in TCRdb, only in-frame clones are kept and a portion is missing. This table has 43,000 or so clones, roughly 86% appearing once. About this clone: Its antigen is not identified.

The receptor was derived from a human donor with classical Hodgkin lymphoma. Sequenced material: peripheral blood mononuclear cells (PBMCs), taken at baseline.

CDR3 protein: CASSSDRDRRSNQPQHF. CDR3 DNA: TGTGCCAGCAGTTCGGACAGGGATCGGCGTAGCAATCAGCCCCAGCATTTT. The rearrangement joins TRBV27 to TRBJ1-5, with 8 bases matching TRBD1. The V gene end was trimmed by 4 bases and the J gene end by 0 bases; junction bases not matched to a gene: 8. Looked up from germline, CDR1 is MNHEY and CDR2 is SMNVEV (reference sequence). The CDR3 sequence is 17 residues long.